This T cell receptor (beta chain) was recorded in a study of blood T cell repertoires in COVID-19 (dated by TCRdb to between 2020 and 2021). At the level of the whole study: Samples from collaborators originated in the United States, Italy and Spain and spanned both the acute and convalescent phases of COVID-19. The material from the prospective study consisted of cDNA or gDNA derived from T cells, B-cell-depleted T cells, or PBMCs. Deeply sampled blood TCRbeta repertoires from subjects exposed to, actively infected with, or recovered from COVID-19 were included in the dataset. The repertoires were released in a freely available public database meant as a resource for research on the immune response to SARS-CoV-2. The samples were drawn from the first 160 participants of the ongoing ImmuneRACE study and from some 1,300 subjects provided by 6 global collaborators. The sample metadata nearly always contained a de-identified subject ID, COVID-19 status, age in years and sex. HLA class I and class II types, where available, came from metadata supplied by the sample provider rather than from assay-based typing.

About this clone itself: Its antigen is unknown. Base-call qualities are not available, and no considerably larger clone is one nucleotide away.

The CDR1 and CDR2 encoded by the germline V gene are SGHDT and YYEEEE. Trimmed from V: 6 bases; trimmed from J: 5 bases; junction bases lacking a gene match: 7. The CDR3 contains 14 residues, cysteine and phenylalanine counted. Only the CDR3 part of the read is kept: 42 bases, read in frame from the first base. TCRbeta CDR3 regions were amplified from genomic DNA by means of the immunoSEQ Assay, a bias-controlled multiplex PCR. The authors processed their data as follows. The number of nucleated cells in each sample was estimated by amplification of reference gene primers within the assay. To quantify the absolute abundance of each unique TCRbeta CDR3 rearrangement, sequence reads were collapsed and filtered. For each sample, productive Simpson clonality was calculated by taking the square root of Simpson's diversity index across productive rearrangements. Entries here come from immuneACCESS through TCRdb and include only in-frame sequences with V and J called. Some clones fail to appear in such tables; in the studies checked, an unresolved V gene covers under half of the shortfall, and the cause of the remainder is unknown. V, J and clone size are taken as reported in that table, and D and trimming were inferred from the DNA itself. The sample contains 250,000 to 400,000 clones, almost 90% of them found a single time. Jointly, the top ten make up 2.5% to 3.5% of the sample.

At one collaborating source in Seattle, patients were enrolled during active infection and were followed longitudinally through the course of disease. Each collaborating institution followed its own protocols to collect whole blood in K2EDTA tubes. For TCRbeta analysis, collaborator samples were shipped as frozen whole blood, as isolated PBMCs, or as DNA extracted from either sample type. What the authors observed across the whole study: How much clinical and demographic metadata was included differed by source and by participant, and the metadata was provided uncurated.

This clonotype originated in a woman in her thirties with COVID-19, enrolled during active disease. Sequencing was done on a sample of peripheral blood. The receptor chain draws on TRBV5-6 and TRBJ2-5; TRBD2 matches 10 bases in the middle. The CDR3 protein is CASTLAGGGETQYF. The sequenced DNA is TGTGCCAGCACGTTAGCGGGAGGTGGGGAGACCCAGTACTTC.